One TCR beta chain is described in this entry. Treatment specified: oral pan-JAK inhibitor, 5-10 mg twice daily. Germline V gene data show CDR1 as SGHTA and CDR2 as FQGNSA. V was trimmed by 1 base and J by 5 bases, leaving 8 bases between them. CDR3 size: 13 residues. cDNA serving as the sequencing template came from extracted, reverse transcribed RNA. Method: immunoSEQ multiplex PCR; TCRdb's copy keeps in-frame clones and lacks some. The sample includes under 150,000 clones, approximately 51% of them seen just once. The data stem from a study of CD8+ T cells in alopecia areata. Study overall: Treatment of the treated patients consisted of oral tofacitinib, 5 to 10 mg twice daily.

Sample: CD4+ T cells sorted from blood, taken at week 24, from a patient treated with tofacitinib. The chain recombines TRBV7-2 with TRBJ2-5; the D is unclear. The clonotype was recovered from a human donor with alopecia areata. CDR3 residues: CASSLGFRETQYF. The DNA for the CDR3 is TGTGCCAGCAGCTTAGGGTTTAGGGAGACCCAGTACTTC.